The 5 T cell receptor beta chains below come from one sample, sequenced in a study of response to subunit inactivated influenza vaccine. MiXCR was run by TCRdb on the RT-PCR reads, yielding one entry per CDR3 protein. The sample has 560,000 or so distinct CDR3 sequences, 7.6% seen once. The sample consisted of PBMCs from blood, taken 23 months after vaccination. These receptors originate from a man aged 50 to 75 who received an inactivated influenza vaccine.

This clonotype was counted a few times. The chain is built from TRBV6-1 and TRBJ2-3; TRBD2 matches at 14 bases. CDR1 is MNHNS and CDR2 is SASEGT in the germline V gene. This CDR3 has 17 residues. V lost 8 bases and J lost 6; bases outside the gene matches: 13. The CDR3 reads CASEGLAGGAASDTQYF. The DNA of the CDR3 is TGTGCCAGCGAAGGACTAGCGGGGGGTGCCGCGTCGGATACGCAGTATTTT.

The chain is built from TRBV27 and TRBJ1-6; tentative D call: TRBD1 (5 bases). The V and J ends lost 6 bases and 7 bases respectively, with 7 bases between them. The CDR3 loop spans 12 amino acids. Germline V gene lookup returns CDR1 MNHEY and CDR2 SMNVEV (reference sequence). CDR3 DNA sequence: TGTGCCAGCAGACAGGCGAATTCACCCCTCCACTTT. It codes for CASRQANSPLHF.

The chain employs TRBV12-3 or TRBV12-4 and TRBJ1-5; D perhaps matches TRBD1 (6 bases). The CDR3 has 15 amino acids. Trimming left V 3 bases short and J 7 bases short, with 16 bases between. CDR3 amino acids: CASSFGAAGEQPQHF. The CDR3 DNA reads as TGTGCCAGCAGTTTTGGGGCCGCAGGGGAACAGCCCCAGCATTTT.

This clonotype was counted between two and nine times. The chain joins TRBV5-4 to TRBJ2-2; D unclear. The CDR3 spans 15 residues. The ends were cut back, 1 base at V and 0 bases at J, with 7 bases in the middle. Germline V gene lookup returns CDR1 SGHNT and CDR2 YYREEE (reference sequence). The CDR3: CASSLSHTNTGELFF. The CDR3 coding sequence is TGTGCCAGCAGCTTGTCTCACACGAACACCGGGGAGCTGTTTTTT.

The chain employs TRBV20-1 and TRBJ1-4, with D perhaps TRBD1 (5 bases). This CDR3 has 16 amino acids. Trimming stripped 1 base from V and 5 bases from J, with 17 bases between. Germline loops: CDR1 DFQATT, CDR2 SNEGSKA (reference sequence). The CDR3, as DNA: TGCAGTGCTAGAGGGTCGCAGGGATACGTGAATGAAAAACTGTTTTTT. It encodes CSARGSQGYVNEKLFF.